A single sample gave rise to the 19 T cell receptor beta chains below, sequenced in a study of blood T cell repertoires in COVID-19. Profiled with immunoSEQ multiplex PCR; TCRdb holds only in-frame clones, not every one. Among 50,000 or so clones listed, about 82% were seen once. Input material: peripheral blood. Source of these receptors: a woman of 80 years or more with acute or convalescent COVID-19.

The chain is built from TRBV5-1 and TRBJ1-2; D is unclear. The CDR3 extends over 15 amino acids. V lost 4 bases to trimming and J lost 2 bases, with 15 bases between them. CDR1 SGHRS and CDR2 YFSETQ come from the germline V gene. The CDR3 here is CASSPTTARNYGYTF. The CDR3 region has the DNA TGCGCCAGCAGCCCTACGACGGCGCGGAACTATGGCTACACCTTC.

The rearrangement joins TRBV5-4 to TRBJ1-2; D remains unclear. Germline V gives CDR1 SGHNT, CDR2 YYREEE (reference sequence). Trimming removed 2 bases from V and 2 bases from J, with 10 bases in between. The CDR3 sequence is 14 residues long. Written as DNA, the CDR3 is TGTGCCAGCAGCTTTGACATCGTGAACTATGGCTACACCTTC. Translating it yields CASSFDIVNYGYTF.

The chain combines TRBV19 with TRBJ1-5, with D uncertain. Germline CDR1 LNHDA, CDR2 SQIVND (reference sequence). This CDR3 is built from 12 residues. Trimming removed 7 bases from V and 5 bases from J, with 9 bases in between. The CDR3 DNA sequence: TGTGCCAGTAAGAGGTTCGATCAGCCCCAGCATTTT. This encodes CASKRFDQPQHF.

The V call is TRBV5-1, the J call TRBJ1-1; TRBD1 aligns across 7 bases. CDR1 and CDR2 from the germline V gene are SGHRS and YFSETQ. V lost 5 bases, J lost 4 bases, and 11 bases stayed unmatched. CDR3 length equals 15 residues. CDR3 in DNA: TGCGCCAGCAGTCCACTCACAGGGGAGGCCACTGAAGCTTTCTTT. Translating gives CASSPLTGEATEAFF. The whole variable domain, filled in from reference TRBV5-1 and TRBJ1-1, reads KAGVTQTPRYLIKTRGQQVTLSCSPISGHRSVSWYQQTPGQGLQFLFEYFSETQRNKGNFPGRFSGRQFSNSRSEMNVSTLELGDSALYLCASSPLTGEATEAFFGQGTRLTVV.

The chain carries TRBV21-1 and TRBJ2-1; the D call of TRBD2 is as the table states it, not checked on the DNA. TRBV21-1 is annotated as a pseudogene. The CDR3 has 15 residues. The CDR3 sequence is CASSKGQGGGDEQFF. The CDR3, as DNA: TGTGCCAGCAGCAAAGGTCAGGGAGGGGGGGATGAGCAGTTCTTC.

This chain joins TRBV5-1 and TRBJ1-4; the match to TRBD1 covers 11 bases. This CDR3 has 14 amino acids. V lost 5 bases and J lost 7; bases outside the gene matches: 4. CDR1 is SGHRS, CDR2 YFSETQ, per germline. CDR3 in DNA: TGCGCCAGCAGGCGGGACAGGGGGGGTGAAAAACTGTTTTTT. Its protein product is CASRRDRGGEKLFF.

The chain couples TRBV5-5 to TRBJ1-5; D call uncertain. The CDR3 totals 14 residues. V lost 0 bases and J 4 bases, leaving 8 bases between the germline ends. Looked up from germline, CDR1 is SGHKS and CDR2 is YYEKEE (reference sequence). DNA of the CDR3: TGTGCCAGCAGCTTGGCTCCCGTTAATCAGCCCCAGCATTTT. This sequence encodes CASSLAPVNQPQHF.

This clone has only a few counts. CDR3 DNA sequence: TGCAGCGTTGGAAGGGGTGAGAACTATGGCTACACCTTC. Its protein is CSVGRGENYGYTF. The chain carries TRBV29-1 and TRBJ1-2; tentative D call: TRBD1 (5 bases). Trimming took 4 bases from V and 2 from J, leaving 11 bases between them. This CDR3 spans 13 amino acids. Germline V gene sequence: CDR1 SQVTM, CDR2 ANQGSEA.

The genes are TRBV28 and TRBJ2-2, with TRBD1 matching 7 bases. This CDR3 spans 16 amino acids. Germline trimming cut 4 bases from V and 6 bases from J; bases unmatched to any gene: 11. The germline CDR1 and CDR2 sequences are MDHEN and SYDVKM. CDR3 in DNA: TGTGCCAGCAGTTCGTCCAGGGGGTTGGAAGCCGGGGAGCTGTTTTTT. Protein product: CASSSSRGLEAGELFF. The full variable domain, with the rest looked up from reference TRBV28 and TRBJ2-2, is DVKVTQSSRYLVKRTGEKVFLECVQDMDHENMFWYRQDPGLGLRLIYFSYDVKMKEKGDIPEGYSVSREKKERFSLILESASTNQTSMYLCASSSSRGLEAGELFFGEGSRLTVL.

The CDR3, as DNA: TGTGCCAGCAGTTTAGACAGAGGGCAGCCCCAGCATTTT. This codes for CASSLDRGQPQHF. The chain links TRBV12-3 or TRBV12-4 to TRBJ1-5; D call uncertain. The CDR3 sequence is 13 residues long. Trimming took 1 base from V and 7 from J, leaving 8 bases between them.

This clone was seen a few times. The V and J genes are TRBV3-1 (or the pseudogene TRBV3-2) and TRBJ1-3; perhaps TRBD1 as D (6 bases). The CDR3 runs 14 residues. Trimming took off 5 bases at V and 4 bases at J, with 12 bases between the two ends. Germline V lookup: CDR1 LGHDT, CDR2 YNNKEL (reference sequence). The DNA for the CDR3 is TGTGCCAGCAGCTTCCGGGGGGCCGGAAACACCATATATTTT. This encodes CASSFRGAGNTIYF.

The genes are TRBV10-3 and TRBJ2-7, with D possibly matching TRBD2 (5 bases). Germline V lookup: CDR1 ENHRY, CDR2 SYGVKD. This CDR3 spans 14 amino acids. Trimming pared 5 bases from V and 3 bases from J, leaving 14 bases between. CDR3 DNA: TGTGCCATCAGTTCAGTTAGCGCCGGCTACGAGCAGTACGTC. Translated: CAISSVSAGYEQYV.

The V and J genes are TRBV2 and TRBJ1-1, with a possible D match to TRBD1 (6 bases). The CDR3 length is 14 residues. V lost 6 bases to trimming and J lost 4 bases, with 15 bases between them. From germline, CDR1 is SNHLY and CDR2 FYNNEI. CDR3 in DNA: TGTGCCAGCAGGACACTTACAGGGATCACTGAAGCTTTCTTT. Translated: CASRTLTGITEAFF.

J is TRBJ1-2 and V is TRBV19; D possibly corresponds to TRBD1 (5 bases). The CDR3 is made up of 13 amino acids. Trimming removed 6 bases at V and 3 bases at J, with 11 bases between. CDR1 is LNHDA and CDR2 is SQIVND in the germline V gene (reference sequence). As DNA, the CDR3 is TGTGCCAGTAGCATATCGGGGGACTATGGCTACACCTTC. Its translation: CASSISGDYGYTF.

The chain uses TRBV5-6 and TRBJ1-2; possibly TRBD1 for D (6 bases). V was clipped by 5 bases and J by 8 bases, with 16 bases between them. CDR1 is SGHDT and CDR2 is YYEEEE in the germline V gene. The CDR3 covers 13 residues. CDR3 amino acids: CASSKDSLLGYTF. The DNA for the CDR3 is TGTGCCAGCAGTAAGGACAGCCTATTAGGCTACACCTTC.

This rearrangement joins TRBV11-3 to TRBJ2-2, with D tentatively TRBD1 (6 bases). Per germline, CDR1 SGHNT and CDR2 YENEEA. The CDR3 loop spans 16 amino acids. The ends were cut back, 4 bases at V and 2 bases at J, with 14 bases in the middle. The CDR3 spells CASSSTTGHNTGELFF. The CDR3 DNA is TGTGCCAGCAGCTCGACAACGGGACATAACACCGGGGAGCTGTTTTTT.

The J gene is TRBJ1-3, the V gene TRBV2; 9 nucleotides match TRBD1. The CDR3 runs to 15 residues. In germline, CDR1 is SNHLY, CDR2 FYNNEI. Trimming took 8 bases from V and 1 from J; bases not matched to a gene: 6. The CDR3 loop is CASWDRVRSGNTIYF. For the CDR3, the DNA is TGTGCCAGCTGGGACAGGGTTCGTTCTGGAAACACCATATATTTT.

The CDR3 DNA reads TGTGCCAGCAGACACGACAGGGGAATCGGGAGTGGCTACACCTTC. Its protein is CASRHDRGIGSGYTF. This chain links TRBV3-1 (or the pseudogene TRBV3-2) with TRBJ1-2, with 8 nucleotides matching TRBD1. The CDR3 loop spans 15 amino acids. The junction had 13 bases not matched to a gene; V was cut back by 6 bases and J by 7 bases. Germline-derived CDR1 and CDR2 are LGHDT and YNNKEL (reference sequence).

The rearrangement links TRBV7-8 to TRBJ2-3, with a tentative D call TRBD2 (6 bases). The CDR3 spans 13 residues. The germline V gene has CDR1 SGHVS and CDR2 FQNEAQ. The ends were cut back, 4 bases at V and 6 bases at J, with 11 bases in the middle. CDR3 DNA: TGTGCCAGCAGCTCGGGGGATGGGGATACGCAGTATTTT. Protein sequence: CASSSGDGDTQYF.